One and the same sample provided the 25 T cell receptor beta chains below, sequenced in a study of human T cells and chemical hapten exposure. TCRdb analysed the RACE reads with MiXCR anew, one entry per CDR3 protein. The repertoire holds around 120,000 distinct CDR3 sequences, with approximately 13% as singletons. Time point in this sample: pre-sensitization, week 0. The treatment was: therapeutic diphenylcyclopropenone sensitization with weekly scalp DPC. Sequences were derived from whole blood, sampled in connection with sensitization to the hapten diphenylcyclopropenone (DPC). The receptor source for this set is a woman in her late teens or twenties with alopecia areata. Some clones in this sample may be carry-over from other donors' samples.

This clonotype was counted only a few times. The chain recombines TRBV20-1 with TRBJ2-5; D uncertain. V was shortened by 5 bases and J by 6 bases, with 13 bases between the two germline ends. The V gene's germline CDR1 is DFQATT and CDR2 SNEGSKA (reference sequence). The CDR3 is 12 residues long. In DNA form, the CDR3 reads TGCAGTGCTGGGCCGGGTTTCCAGACCCAGTACTTC. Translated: CSAGPGFQTQYF.

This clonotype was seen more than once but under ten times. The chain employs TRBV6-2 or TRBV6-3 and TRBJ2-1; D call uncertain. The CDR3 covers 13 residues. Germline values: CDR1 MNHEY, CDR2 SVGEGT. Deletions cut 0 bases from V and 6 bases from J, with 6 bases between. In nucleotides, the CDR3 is TGTGCCAGCAGTTACTCTAATCTCAATGAGCAGTTCTTC. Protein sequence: CASSYSNLNEQFF.

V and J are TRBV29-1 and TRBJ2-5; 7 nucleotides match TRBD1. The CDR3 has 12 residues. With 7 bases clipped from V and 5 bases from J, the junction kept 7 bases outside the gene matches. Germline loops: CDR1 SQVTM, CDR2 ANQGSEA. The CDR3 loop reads CSAHRGAETQYF. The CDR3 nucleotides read TGCAGCGCCCACAGGGGCGCGGAGACCCAGTACTTC.

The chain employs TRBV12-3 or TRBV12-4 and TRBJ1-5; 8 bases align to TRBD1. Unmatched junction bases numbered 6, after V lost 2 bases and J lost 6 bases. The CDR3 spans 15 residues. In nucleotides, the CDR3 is TGTGCCAGCAGTTTATTCAGGGGGCTCGGTCAGCCCCAGCATTTT. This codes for CASSLFRGLGQPQHF.

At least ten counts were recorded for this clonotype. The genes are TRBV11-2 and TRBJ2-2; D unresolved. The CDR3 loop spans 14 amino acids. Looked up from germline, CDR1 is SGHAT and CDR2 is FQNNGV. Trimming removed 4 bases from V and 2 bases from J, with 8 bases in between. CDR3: CASSSVFNTGELFF. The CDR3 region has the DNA TGTGCCAGCAGCTCCGTCTTTAACACCGGGGAGCTGTTTTTT.

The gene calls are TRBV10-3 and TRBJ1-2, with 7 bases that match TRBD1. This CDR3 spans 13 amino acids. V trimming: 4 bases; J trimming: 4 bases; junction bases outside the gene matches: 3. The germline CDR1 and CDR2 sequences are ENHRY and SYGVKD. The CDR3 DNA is TGTGCCATCAGTGGAGACAGGGTCTATGGCTACACCTTC. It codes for CAISGDRVYGYTF.

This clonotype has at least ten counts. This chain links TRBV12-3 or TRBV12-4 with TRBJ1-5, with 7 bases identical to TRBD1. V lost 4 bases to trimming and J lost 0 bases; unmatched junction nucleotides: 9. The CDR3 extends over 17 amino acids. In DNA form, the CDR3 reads TGTGCCAGCAGTTCCCGCCGGGACAGATTTAGCAATCAGCCCCAGCATTTT. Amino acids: CASSSRRDRFSNQPQHF.

In DNA form, the CDR3 reads TGTGCCAGCAGCCCCGGACTAGCGGGGATCACAGATACGCAGTATTTT. Its translation is CASSPGLAGITDTQYF. The chain is built from TRBV7-9 and TRBJ2-3; 12 nucleotides agree with TRBD2. The CDR3 is 16 residues long. The junction had 5 bases not matched to a gene; V was cut back by 5 bases and J by 2 bases. Germline V lookup: CDR1 SEHNR, CDR2 FQNEAQ (reference sequence).

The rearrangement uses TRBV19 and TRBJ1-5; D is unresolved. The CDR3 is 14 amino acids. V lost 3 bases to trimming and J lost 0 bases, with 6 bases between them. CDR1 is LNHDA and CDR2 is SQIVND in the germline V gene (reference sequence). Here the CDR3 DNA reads TGTGCCAGTAGTATTCTTGATAGCAATCAGCCCCAGCATTTT. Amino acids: CASSILDSNQPQHF.

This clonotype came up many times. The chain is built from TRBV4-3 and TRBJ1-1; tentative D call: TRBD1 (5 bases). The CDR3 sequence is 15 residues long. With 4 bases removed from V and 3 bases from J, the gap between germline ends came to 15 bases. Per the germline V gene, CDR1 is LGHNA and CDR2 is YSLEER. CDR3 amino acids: CASSPPREEDTEAFF. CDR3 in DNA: TGCGCCAGCAGCCCCCCCAGGGAAGAGGACACTGAAGCTTTCTTT.

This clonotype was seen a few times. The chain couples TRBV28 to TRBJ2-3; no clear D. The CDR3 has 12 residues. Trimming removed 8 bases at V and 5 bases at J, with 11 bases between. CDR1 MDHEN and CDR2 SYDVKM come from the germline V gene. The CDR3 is CASSTPLDTQYF. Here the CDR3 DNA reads TGTGCCAGCTCAACTCCATTAGATACGCAGTATTTT.

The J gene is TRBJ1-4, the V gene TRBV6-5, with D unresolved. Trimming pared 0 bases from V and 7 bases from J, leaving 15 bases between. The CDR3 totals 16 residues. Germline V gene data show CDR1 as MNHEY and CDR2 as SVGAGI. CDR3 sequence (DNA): TGTGCCAGCAGTTACTCCGTGGCCGAATATAGTGAAAAACTGTTTTTT. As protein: CASSYSVAEYSEKLFF.

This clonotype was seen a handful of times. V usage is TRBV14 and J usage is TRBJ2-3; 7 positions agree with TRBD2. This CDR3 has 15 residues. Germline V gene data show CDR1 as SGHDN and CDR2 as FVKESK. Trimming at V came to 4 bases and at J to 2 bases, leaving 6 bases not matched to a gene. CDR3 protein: CASSRGGTTTDTQYF. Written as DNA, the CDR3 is TGTGCCAGCAGCCGCGGGGGAACAACCACAGATACGCAGTATTTT.

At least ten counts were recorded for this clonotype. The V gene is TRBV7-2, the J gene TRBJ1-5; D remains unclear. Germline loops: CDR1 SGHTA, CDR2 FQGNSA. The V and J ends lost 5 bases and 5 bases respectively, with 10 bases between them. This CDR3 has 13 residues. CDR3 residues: CASSLRGDQPQHF. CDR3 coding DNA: TGTGCCAGCAGCCTCCGCGGGGATCAGCCCCAGCATTTT. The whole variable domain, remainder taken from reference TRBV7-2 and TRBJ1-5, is GAGVSQSPSNKVTEKGKDVELRCDPISGHTALYWYRQSLGQGLEFLIYFQGNSAPDKSGLPSDRFSAERTGGSVSTLTIQRTQQEDSAVYLCASSLRGDQPQHFGDGTRLSIL.

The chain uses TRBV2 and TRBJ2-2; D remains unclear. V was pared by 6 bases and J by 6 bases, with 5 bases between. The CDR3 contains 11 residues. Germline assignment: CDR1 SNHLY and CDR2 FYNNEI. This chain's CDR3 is CASREPGELFF. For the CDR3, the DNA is TGTGCCAGCAGGGAGCCCGGGGAGCTGTTTTTT.

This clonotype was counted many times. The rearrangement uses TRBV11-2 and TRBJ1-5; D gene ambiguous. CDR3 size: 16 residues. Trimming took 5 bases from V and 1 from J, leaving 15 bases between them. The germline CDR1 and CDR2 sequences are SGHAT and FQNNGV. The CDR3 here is CASSRGGRGSNQPQHF. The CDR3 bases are TGTGCCAGCAGCAGAGGTGGCCGCGGAAGCAATCAGCCCCAGCATTTT.

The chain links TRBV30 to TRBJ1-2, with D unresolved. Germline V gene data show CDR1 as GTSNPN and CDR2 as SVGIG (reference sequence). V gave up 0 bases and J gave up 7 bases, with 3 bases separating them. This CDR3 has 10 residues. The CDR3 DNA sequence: TGTGCCTGGAGTGTGGGTGGCTACACCTTC. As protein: CAWSVGGYTF.

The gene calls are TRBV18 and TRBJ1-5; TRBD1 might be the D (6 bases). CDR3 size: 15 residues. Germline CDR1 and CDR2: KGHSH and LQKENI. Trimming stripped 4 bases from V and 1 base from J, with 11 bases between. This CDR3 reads CASSLTGMSNQPQHF. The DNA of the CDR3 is TGTGCCAGCTCACTTACAGGGATGAGCAATCAGCCCCAGCATTTT.

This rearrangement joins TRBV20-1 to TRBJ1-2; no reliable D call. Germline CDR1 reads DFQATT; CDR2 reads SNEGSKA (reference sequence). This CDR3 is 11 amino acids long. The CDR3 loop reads CSVAANYGYTF. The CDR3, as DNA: TGCAGCGTCGCCGCAAACTATGGCTACACCTTC.

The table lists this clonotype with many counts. The CDR3 loop reads CASSLEGQFHQPQHF. The CDR3 nucleotides read TGCGCCAGCAGCTTGGAAGGACAGTTTCATCAGCCCCAGCATTTT. The chain uses TRBV5-1 and TRBJ1-5, with D perhaps matching TRBD1 (6 bases). V lost 0 bases and J 5 bases, leaving 12 bases between the germline ends. Germline V lookup: CDR1 SGHRS, CDR2 YFSETQ. The CDR3 contains 15 residues.

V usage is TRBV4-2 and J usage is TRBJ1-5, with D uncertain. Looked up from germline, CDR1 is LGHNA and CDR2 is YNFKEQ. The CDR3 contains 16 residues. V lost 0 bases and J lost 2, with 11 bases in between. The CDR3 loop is CASSQEGTLGNQPQHF. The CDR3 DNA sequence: TGTGCCAGCAGCCAAGAAGGCACACTGGGCAATCAGCCCCAGCATTTT.

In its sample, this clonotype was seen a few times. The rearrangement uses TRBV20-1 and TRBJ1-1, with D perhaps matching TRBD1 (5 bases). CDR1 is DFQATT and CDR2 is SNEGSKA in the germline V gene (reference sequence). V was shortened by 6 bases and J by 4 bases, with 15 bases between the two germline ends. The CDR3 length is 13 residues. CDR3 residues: CSAVGRWGTEAFF. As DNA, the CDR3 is TGCAGTGCGGTGGGACGGTGGGGCACTGAAGCTTTCTTT.

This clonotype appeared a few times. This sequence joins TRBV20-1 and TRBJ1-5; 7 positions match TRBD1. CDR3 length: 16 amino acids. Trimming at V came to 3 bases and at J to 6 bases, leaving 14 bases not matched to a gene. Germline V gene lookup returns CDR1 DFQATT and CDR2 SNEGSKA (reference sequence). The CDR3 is CSASGGKGGTVQPQHF. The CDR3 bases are TGCAGTGCTAGTGGAGGGAAAGGGGGCACGGTTCAGCCCCAGCATTTT.

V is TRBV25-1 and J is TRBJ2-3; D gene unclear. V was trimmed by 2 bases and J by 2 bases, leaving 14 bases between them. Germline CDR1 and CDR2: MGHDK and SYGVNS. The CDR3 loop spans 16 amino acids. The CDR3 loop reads CASSEGWKLLTDTQYF. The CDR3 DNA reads TGTGCCAGCAGTGAAGGGTGGAAGCTCCTCACAGATACGCAGTATTTT.

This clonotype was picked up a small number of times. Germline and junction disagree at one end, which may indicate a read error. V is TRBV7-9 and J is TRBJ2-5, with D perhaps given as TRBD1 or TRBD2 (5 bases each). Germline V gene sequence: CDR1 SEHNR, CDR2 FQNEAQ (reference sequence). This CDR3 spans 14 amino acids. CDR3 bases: TGCTCCAGCAAACTTCCGGGACACCAAGAGACCCAGTACTTC. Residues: CSSKLPGHQETQYF.